This passage covers 16 T cell receptor beta chains from one sample sequenced in a study of cytomegalovirus exposure and HLA in healthy donors. Vbeta (60) and Jbeta (13) primers were used in the PCR. Generated by immunoSEQ multiplex PCR, the TCRdb table keeps only in-frame clones and is missing some. Across about 46,000 clones, the top ten clones capture roughly 1% of the sample. Sequencing was performed on PBMCs. The receptor source for this set is a woman in her thirties or forties in good health and CMV-seronegative.

CDR3 coding DNA: TGTGCCAGCAGGCGACAGAGCCCCACCGGGGAGCTGTTTTTT. It encodes CASRRQSPTGELFF. The V and J genes are TRBV7-6 and TRBJ2-2; maybe TRBD1 (5 bases). Per germline, CDR1 SGHVS and CDR2 FNYEAQ. V dropped 6 bases and J dropped 4 bases, with 12 bases sitting between them. The CDR3 sequence is 14 residues long.

CDR3 region: CASSHPLAGRLDTQYF. In nucleotides, the CDR3 is TGTGCCAGCAGCCATCCACTAGCGGGGCGGTTAGATACGCAGTATTTT. This chain joins TRBV7-9 and TRBJ2-3, with 10 bases identical to TRBD2. The V gene's germline CDR1 is SEHNR and CDR2 FQNEAQ (reference sequence). There are 16 residues in the CDR3. V lost 5 bases, J lost 5 bases, and 10 bases stayed unmatched.

The V and J genes are TRBV7-9 and TRBJ1-1; the D gene is possibly TRBD1 (5 bases). This CDR3 has 15 residues. V was pared by 5 bases and J by 1 base, with 14 bases between. Looked up from germline, CDR1 is SEHNR and CDR2 is FQNEAQ (reference sequence). CDR3 nucleotides: TGTGCCAGCAGCCCTGGTTCGGGGGGGAACACTGAAGCTTTCTTT. This sequence encodes CASSPGSGGNTEAFF.

The chain couples TRBV28 to TRBJ1-1; no definite D call. Per germline, CDR1 MDHEN and CDR2 SYDVKM. Deletions cut 3 bases from V and 1 base from J, with 9 bases between. The CDR3 loop spans 14 amino acids. The CDR3 region is CASSLNGENTEAFF. In DNA, the CDR3 is TGTGCCAGCAGTTTGAACGGGGAGAACACTGAAGCTTTCTTT.

V and J are TRBV18 and TRBJ1-1; D is undetermined. The CDR3 covers 12 residues. Germline CDR1 and CDR2: KGHSH and LQKENI. V was shortened by 3 bases and J by 1 base, with 3 bases between the two germline ends. Here the CDR3 reads CASSPQNTEAFF. As DNA, the CDR3 is TGTGCCAGCTCACCTCAGAACACTGAAGCTTTCTTT.

V is TRBV9 and J is TRBJ2-1; 12 bases are a match to TRBD2. V lost 0 bases to trimming and J lost 8 bases; unmatched junction nucleotides: 15. The CDR3 contains 19 residues. From germline, CDR1 is SGDLS and CDR2 YYNGEE. CDR3 loop: CASSVAPTSGRLDGDEQFF. The CDR3 DNA sequence: TGTGCCAGCAGCGTAGCCCCGACTAGCGGGAGATTGGATGGCGATGAGCAGTTCTTC.

This CDR3 is CASSEGAGDQPQHF. DNA of the CDR3: TGTGCCAGCAGTGAGGGGGCAGGGGATCAGCCCCAGCATTTT. This chain connects TRBV2 to TRBJ1-5; D possibly corresponds to TRBD1 (6 bases). V lost 3 bases to trimming and J lost 5 bases, with 11 bases between them. The germline V gene has CDR1 SNHLY and CDR2 FYNNEI. This CDR3 has 14 amino acids.

The chain joins TRBV11-2 to TRBJ2-7; D is possibly TRBD2 (6 bases). The CDR3 loop spans 15 amino acids. Germline assignment: CDR1 SGHAT and CDR2 FQNNGV. The V end was cut by 0 bases, the J end by 3 bases, with 12 bases between. The chain's CDR3 is CASSLELGGSYEQYF. The CDR3 DNA sequence: TGTGCCAGCAGCTTAGAGTTAGGAGGGAGCTACGAGCAGTACTTC.

The chain joins TRBV5-1 to TRBJ2-7, with 10 bases identical to TRBD2. CDR3 length equals 14 residues. Germline trimming cut 4 bases from V and 7 bases from J; bases unmatched to any gene: 8. Looked up from germline, CDR1 is SGHRS and CDR2 is YFSETQ. The CDR3 here is CASSQTSGSREQYF. The DNA for the CDR3 is TGCGCCAGCAGCCAGACTAGCGGGTCTCGAGAGCAGTACTTC.

The chain's CDR3 is CASSLGGRTGHEQYF. The CDR3 region has the DNA TGTGCCAGCAGCTTGGGGGGGAGGACAGGGCACGAGCAGTACTTC. The chain links TRBV5-4 to TRBJ2-7; 8 nucleotides agree with TRBD1. Trimming at V came to 0 bases and at J to 5 bases, leaving 7 bases not matched to a gene. This CDR3 contains 15 residues. The germline CDR1 and CDR2 sequences are SGHNT and YYREEE (reference sequence).

V is TRBV6-1 and J is TRBJ2-7; D is possibly TRBD2 (5 bases). Trimming removed 10 bases from V and 2 bases from J, with 15 bases in between. The germline V gene encodes CDR1 MNHNS and CDR2 SASEGT. This CDR3 contains 13 residues. CDR3 coding DNA: TGTGCCACCACCCTGGGAGTCACCTACGAGCAGTACTTC. Translation gives CATTLGVTYEQYF.

This rearrangement joins TRBV5-4 to TRBJ2-5; D remains ambiguous. There are 14 residues in the CDR3. V was trimmed by 4 bases and J by 5 bases, leaving 15 bases between them. Germline CDR1 is SGHNT and CDR2 is YYREEE (reference sequence). In nucleotides, the CDR3 is TGTGCCAGCAGCCTCCCAAATAGCTTCGAGACCCAGTACTTC. The encoded protein is CASSLPNSFETQYF.

The chain combines TRBV5-6 with TRBJ2-5; D call uncertain. The CDR3 extends over 12 amino acids. V was clipped by 0 bases and J by 7 bases, with 7 bases between them. Looked up from germline, CDR1 is SGHDT and CDR2 is YYEEEE. The CDR3 coding sequence is TGTGCCAGCAGCTTGGGCGCGGCGACCCAGTACTTC. Translating gives CASSLGAATQYF. The full variable domain, completed using reference TRBV5-6 and TRBJ2-5, is DAGVTQSPTHLIKTRGQQVTLRCSPKSGHDTVSWYQQALGQGPQFIFQYYEEEERQRGNFPDRFSGHQFPNYSSELNVNALLLGDSALYLCASSLGAATQYFGPGTRLLVL.

The rearrangement links TRBV6-5 to TRBJ2-7; 8 positions agree with TRBD1. Germline trimming cut 5 bases from V and 3 bases from J; bases unmatched to any gene: 3. CDR3 length: 13 amino acids. Germline V gene lookup returns CDR1 MNHEY and CDR2 SVGAGI. The CDR3: CASSRTGNYEQYF. CDR3 bases: TGTGCCAGCAGTAGGACAGGGAACTACGAGCAGTACTTC.

V is TRBV5-5 and J is TRBJ2-3; tentative D call: TRBD1 (5 bases). This CDR3 region has 14 residues. V was trimmed by 0 bases and J by 4 bases, leaving 9 bases between them. Germline assignment: CDR1 SGHKS and CDR2 YYEKEE (reference sequence). CDR3 sequence: CASSLALGADTQYF. CDR3 DNA sequence: TGTGCCAGCAGCTTGGCCTTAGGGGCAGATACGCAGTATTTT.

CDR3 coding DNA: TGTGCCAGCAGTGTATCAGGGCTCGATGGCTACACCTTC. It yields the protein CASSVSGLDGYTF. The V gene is TRBV6-1, the J gene TRBJ1-2, with a possible D match to TRBD1 (5 bases). Germline CDR1 is MNHNS and CDR2 is SASEGT. CDR3 size: 13 residues. Trimming removed 4 bases from V and 6 bases from J, with 12 bases in between.